This T cell receptor beta chain was recovered during a study of identical twins. After template switching added a universal primer site, the resulting cDNA carried unique molecular identifiers. Each CDR3 protein is one row after TCRdb ran MiXCR on the 5' RACE reads. The table lists some 1,600,000 distinct CDR3 sequences, about 32% of them singletons. Study observations and caveats: Insertion counts were lower in abundant cord blood beta clonotypes, a trend that memory repertoires did not show. For out-of-frame alpha sequences shared by twins, low generation probability was in excess.

This clonotype occurred many times. As yet, its antigen is unknown. Germline CDR1 and CDR2: LGHNA and YNFKEQ. V was cut by 4 bases and J by 2 bases, with 11 bases left in between. This CDR3 has 14 amino acids. Sequenced input: cord blood. V gene TRBV4-2 combines with J gene TRBJ1-2; tentative D call: TRBD1 (6 bases). The receptor was derived from a newborn girl in good health. CDR3 sequence reads: CASSPQGLNYGYTF. The CDR3 bases are TGTGCCAGCAGCCCCCAGGGGCTCAACTATGGCTACACCTTC.